This T cell receptor beta chain was profiled in a study of a mutant IDH1 vaccine in newly diagnosed glioma. TCRdb's copy holds only in-frame clones and misses some; the assay was immunoSEQ multiplex PCR. Among 65,000 or so clones listed, around 84% were seen once. The V end lost 2 bases, the J end lost 3 bases, and 7 bases lay between the germline ends. In germline, CDR1 is LGHNT, CDR2 FRNRAP. The CDR3 runs 14 residues. Noted time point: week 23, last vaccination. Doses of 300 ug of mutant IDH1 20-mer peptide were given with topical imiquimod. For this clone: Its antigen is not known.

This clonotype originated in a man younger than 45 with glioma. The chain combines TRBV12-5 with TRBJ2-2; D ambiguous. The specimen was PBMCs, collected from a glioma patient whose treatment included an IDH1 peptide vaccine. CDR3 coding DNA: TGTGCTAGTGGTTTGCCGCGAGACACCGGGGAGCTGTTTTTT. Its protein product is CASGLPRDTGELFF.